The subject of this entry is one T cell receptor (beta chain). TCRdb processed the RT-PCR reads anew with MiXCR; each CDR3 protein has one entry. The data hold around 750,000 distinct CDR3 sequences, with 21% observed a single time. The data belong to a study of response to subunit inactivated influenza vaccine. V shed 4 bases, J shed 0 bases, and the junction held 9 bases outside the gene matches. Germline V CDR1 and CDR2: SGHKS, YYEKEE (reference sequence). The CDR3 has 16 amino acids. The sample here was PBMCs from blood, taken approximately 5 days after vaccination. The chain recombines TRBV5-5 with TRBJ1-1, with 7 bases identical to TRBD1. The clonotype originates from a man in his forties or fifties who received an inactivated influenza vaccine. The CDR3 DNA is TGTGCCAGCAGCCCAGGGGCCGGGACAGTGAACACTGAAGCTTTCTTT. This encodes CASSPGAGTVNTEAFF.